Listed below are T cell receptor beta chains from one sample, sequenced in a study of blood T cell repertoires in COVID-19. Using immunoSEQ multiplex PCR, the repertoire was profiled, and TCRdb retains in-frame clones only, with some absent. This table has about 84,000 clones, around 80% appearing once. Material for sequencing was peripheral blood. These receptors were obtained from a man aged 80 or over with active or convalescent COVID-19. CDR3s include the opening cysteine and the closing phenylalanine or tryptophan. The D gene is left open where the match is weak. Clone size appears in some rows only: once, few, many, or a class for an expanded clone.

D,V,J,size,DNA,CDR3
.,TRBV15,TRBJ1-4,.,TGTGCCACCAGCAGAGATCGGCAGGGGATCGAAAAACTGTTTTTT,CATSRDRQGIEKLFF
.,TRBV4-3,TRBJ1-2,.,TGCGCCAGCAGCCAAGACCCCTCGGGTCCTGGCTACACCTTC,CASSQDPSGPGYTF
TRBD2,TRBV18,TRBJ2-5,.,TGTGCCAGCTCACCAGGGACTAGCAGTAGTTCCCAGTACTTC,CASSPGTSSSSQYF
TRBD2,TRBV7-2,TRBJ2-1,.,TGTGCCACCCAGATGGCGGGAGGGCCTAGTTATGAGCAGTTCTTC,CATQMAGGPSYEQFF
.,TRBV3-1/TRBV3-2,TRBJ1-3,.,TGTGCCAGCAGCCGATCCCCGGGGAGCTCTGGAAACACCATATATTTT,CASSRSPGSSGNTIYF
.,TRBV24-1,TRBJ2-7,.,TGTGCCACCAGTGGAGGATGGTCCTACGAGCAGTACTTC,CATSGGWSYEQYF
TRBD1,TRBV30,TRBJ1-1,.,TGTGCCTGGAGGGGACAGGGGGCAGGGACTGAAGCTTTCTTT,CAWRGQGAGTEAFF
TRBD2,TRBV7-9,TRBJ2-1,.,TGTGCCAGCAGTCGGGAGGGACTAGCGGGATACAATGAGCAGTTCTTC,CASSREGLAGYNEQFF
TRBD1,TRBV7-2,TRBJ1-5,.,TGTGCCAGCAGCTTAGGTCAGGGGGGCTTCCGTCAGCCCCAGCATTTT,CASSLGQGGFRQPQHF
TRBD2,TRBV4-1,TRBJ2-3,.,TGCGCCAGCAGCCGGGGCGGGACTAGAATTGCAGATACGCAGTATTTT,CASSRGGTRIADTQYF
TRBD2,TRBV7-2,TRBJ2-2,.,TGTGCCAGCAGCTTCCCCGGGACTAGTGGCTCCGGGGAGCTGTTTTTT,CASSFPGTSGSGELFF
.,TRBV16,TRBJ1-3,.,TGTGCCAGCAGCCAATCTCTCAGGTCGGAAAACACCATATATTTT,CASSQSLRSENTIYF
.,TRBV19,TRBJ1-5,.,TGTGCCAGTAGTCGAGGGCAAGGTGGGGTTGGCCAGCATTTT,CASSRGQGGVGQHF
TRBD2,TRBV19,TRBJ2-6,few,TGTGCCAGTAGCCCTAGTATTTCACTAGCGAGCGGGGCCAACGTCCTGACTTTC,CASSPSISLASGANVLTF
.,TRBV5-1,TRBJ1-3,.,TGCGCCAGCAGCTTGGAGGGGGGGCTGGCCCCTGGAAACACCATATATTTT,CASSLEGGLAPGNTIYF
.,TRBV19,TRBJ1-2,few,TGTGCCAGTACCCTCAGAGGACTCTTCAATTCCAACTATGGCTACACCTTC,CASTLRGLFNSNYGYTF
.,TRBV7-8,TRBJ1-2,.,TGTGCCAGCAGCTTGGGAGGCGACGGGGGCTACACCTTC,CASSLGGDGGYTF
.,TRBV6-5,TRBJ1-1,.,TGTGCCAGCAGACAGGGACCGAACACTGAAGCTTTCTTT,CASRQGPNTEAFF
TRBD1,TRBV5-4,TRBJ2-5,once,TGTGCCAGCAGCGAGGACAGGGGGCGGGAGACCCAGTACTTC,CASSEDRGRETQYF
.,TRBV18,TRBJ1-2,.,TGTGCCAGCTCACCTGACAGGCTCTATGGCTACACCTTC,CASSPDRLYGYTF
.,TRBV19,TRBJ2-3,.,TGTGCCAGTAGTGATACCCGCAGGGATACGCAGTATTTT,CASSDTRRDTQYF
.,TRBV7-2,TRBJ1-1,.,TGTGCCAGCAGCTACTCAGGGTGGACTGAAGCTTTCTTT,CASSYSGWTEAFF
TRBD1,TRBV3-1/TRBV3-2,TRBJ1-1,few,TGTGCCAGCAGCCTTTTCCCTACAGGGGTTATCAACACTGAAGCTTTCTTT,CASSLFPTGVINTEAFF
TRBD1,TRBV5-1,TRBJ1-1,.,TGCGCCAGCAGCTTGGATCGCCCGGGACAGGGGGCGGCTAGGCTCAGGGGACCTGAAGCTTTCTTT,CASSLDRPGQGAARLRGPEAFF
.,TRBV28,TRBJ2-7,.,TGTGCCAGCAGTTTAGACAGCTCCTACGAGCAGTACTTC,CASSLDSSYEQYF
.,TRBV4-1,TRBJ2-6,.,TGCGCCAGCAGCCGAGGCGGATTCTCTGGGGCCAACGTCCTGACTTTC,CASSRGGFSGANVLTF
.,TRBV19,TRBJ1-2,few,TGTGCCAGTAGTAATCGGGAGTATGGCTACACCTTC,CASSNREYGYTF
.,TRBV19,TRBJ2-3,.,TGTGCCAGTAGTATCGACTCCGGCACAGATACGCAGTATTTT,CASSIDSGTDTQYF
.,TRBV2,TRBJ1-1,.,TGTGCCAGCAGTGGACAGATAAACACTGAAGCTTTCTTT,CASSGQINTEAFF
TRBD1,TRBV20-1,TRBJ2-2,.,TGCAGTGCTAGTGGACAGGGGAACACCGGGGAGCTGTTTTTT,CSASGQGNTGELFF
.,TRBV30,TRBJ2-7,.,TGTGCCTGGAAGCCCCCGGGAGAGGAGCAGTACTTC,CAWKPPGEEQYF
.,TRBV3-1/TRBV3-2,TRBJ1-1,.,TGTGCCCGCAGCCACGGGGGGGGGAAGTACACTGAAGCTTTCTTT,CARSHGGGKYTEAFF